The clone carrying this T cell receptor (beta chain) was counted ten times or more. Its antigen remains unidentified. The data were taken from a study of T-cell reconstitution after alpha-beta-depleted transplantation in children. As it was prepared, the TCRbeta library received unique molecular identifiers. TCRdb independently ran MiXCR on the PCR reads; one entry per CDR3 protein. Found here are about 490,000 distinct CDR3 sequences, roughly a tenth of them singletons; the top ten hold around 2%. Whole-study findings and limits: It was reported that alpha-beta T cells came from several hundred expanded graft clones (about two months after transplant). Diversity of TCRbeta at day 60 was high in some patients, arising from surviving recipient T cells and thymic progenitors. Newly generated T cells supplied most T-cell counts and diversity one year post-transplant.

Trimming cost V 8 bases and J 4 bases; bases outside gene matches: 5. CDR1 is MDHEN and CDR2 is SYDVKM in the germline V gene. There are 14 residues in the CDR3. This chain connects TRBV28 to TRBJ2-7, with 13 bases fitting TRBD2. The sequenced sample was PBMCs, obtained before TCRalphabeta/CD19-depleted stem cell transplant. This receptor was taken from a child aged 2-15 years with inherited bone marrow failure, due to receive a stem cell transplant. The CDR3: CASHTSGRVYEQYF. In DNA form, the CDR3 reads TGTGCCAGCCACACTAGCGGGAGGGTTTACGAGCAGTACTTC.